This T cell receptor (beta chain) is drawn from a study of PD-1 blockade in classical Hodgkin lymphoma. Produced via immunoSEQ multiplex PCR; TCRdb's table is partial and in-frame only. There are around 57,000 clones in the sample; approximately 89% occur only once, and approximately 6.8% lies in the top ten. The time point is: cycle 4 day 1 (C4D1), after 6 weeks of nivolumab. Patients all relapsed after autologous stem cell transplantation, and there was variation in brentuximab vedotin exposure. To note about this clone: The antigen is unknown.

There are 17 residues in the CDR3. Looked up from germline, CDR1 is SGHTA and CDR2 is FQGNSA. Trimming left V 6 bases short and J 4 bases short, with 24 bases between. Overall study findings and caveats: Lower baseline TCR diversity marked trial partial responders and progressors. Newly diagnosed patients were said to have less baseline TCR diversity than healthy donors did.

The TCR originated in a human donor with classical Hodgkin lymphoma. Sequencing used peripheral blood mononuclear cells (PBMCs), obtained before the fourth cycle of nivolumab. The genes are TRBV7-2 and TRBJ1-1, with D possibly being TRBD1 (6 bases). CDR3 protein: CASRIVLGGRQGTEAFF. As DNA, the CDR3 is TGTGCCAGCAGAATAGTTCTGGGGGGCCGGCAGGGCACTGAAGCTTTCTTT.